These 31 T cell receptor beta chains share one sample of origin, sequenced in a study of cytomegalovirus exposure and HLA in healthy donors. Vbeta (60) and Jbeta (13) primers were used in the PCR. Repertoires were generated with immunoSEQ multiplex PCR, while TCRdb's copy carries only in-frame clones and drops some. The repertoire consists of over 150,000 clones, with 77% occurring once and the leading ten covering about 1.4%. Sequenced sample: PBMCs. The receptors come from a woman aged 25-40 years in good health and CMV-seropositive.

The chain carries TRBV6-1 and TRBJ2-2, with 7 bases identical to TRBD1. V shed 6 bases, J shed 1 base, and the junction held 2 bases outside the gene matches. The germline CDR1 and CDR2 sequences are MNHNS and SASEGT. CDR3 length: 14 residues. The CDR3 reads CASRGGRNTGELFF. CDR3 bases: TGTGCCAGCAGAGGGGGCCGGAACACCGGGGAGCTGTTTTTT.

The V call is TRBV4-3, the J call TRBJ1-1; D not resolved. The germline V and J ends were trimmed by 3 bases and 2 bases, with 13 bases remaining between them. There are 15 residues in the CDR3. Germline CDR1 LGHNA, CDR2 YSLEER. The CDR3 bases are TGCGCCAGCAGCCAGGGCCCAACGTTCAACACTGAAGCTTTCTTT. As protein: CASSQGPTFNTEAFF.

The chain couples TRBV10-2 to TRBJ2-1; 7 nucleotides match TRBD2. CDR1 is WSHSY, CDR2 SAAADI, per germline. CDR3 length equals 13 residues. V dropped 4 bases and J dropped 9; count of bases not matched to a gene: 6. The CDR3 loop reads CASSVSGLGEQFF. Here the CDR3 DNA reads TGCGCCAGCAGTGTTAGCGGGCTGGGTGAGCAGTTCTTC.

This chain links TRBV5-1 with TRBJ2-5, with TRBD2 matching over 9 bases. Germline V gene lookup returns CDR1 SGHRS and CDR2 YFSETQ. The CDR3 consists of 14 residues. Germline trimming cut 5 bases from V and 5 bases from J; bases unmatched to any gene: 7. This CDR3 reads CASRRTSGGETQYF. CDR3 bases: TGCGCCAGCAGGCGGACCAGCGGGGGGGAGACCCAGTACTTC.

CDR3 sequence reads: CASKGGGPDTEAFF. The CDR3 bases are TGTGCCAGCAAGGGGGGGGGTCCGGACACTGAAGCTTTCTTT. The gene calls are TRBV2 and TRBJ1-1; maybe TRBD1 (6 bases). In germline, CDR1 is SNHLY, CDR2 FYNNEI. The CDR3 has 14 residues. V was cut by 7 bases and J by 3 bases, with 15 bases left in between.

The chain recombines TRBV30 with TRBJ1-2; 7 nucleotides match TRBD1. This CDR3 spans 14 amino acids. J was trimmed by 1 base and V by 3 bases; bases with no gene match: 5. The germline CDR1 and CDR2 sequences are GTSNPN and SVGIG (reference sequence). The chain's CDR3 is CAWRSQGVNYGYTF. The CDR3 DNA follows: TGTGCCTGGAGGAGTCAGGGGGTTAACTATGGCTACACCTTC. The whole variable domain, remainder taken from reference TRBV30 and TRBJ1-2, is SQTIHQWPATLVQPVGSPLSLECTVEGTSNPNLYWYRQAAGRGLQLLFYSVGIGQISSEVPQNLSASRPQDRQFILSSKKLLLSDSGFYLCAWRSQGVNYGYTFGSGTRLTVV.

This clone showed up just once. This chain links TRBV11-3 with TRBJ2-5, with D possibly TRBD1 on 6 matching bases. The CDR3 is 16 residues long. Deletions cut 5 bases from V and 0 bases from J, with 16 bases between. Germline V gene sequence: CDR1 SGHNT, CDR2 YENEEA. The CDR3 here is CASSITGIRYQETQYF. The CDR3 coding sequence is TGTGCCAGCAGCATTACAGGGATCCGGTACCAAGAGACCCAGTACTTC.

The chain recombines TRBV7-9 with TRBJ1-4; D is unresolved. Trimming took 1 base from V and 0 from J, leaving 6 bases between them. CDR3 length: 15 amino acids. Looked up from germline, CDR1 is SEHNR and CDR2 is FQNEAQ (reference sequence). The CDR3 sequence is CASSLGDATNEKLFF. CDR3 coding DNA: TGTGCCAGCAGCTTAGGAGATGCAACTAATGAAAAACTGTTTTTT.

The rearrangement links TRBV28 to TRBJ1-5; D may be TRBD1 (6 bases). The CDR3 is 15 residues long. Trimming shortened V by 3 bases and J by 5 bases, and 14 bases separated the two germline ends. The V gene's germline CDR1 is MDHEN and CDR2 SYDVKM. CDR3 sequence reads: CASSLGGQRDQPQHF. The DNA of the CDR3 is TGTGCCAGCAGTTTGGGTGGACAGAGAGATCAGCCCCAGCATTTT. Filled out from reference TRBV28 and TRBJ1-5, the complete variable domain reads DVKVTQSSRYLVKRTGEKVFLECVQDMDHENMFWYRQDPGLGLRLIYFSYDVKMKEKGDIPEGYSVSREKKERFSLILESASTNQTSMYLCASSLGGQRDQPQHFGDGTRLSIL.

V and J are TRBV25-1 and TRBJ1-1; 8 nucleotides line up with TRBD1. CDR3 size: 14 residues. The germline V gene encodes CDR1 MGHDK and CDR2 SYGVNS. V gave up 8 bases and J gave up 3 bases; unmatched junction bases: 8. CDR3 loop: CASSRTGRDTEAFF. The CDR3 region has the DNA TGTGCCAGCTCCCGGACAGGGAGGGACACTGAAGCTTTCTTT.

CDR3 sequence: CASSRTSGRSGETQYF. The CDR3 nucleotides read TGCGCCAGCAGCCGGACTAGCGGGAGATCCGGAGAGACCCAGTACTTC. V gene TRBV5-1 combines with J gene TRBJ2-5; 13 nucleotides align to TRBD2. The CDR3 is 16 amino acids. V was clipped by 4 bases and J by 4 bases; unmatched bases: 7. Germline V gene lookup returns CDR1 SGHRS and CDR2 YFSETQ.

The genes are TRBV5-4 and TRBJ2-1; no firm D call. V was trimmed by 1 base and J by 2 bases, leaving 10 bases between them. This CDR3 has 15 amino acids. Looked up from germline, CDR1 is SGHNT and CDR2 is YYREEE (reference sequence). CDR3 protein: CASSLRIAPYNEQFF. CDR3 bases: TGTGCCAGCAGCTTGAGAATAGCACCCTACAATGAGCAGTTCTTC.

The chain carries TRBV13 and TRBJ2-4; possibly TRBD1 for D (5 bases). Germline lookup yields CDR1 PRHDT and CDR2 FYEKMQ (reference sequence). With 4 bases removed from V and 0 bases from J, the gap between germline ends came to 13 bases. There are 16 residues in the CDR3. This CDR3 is CASSSPKGLAKNIQYF. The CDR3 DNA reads TGTGCCAGCAGCTCCCCCAAGGGGCTAGCCAAAAACATTCAGTACTTC.

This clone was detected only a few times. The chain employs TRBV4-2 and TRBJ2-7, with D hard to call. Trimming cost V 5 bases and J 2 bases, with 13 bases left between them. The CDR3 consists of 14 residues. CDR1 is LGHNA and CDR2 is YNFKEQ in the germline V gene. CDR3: CASSSPSGPYEQYF. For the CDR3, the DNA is TGTGCCAGCAGCTCCCCGTCGGGTCCCTACGAGCAGTACTTC.

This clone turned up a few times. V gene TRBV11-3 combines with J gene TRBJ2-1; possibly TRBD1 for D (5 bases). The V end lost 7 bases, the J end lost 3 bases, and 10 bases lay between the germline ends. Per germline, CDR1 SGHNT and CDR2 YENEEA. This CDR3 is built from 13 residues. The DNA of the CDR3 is TGTGCCAGCACTTTCACAGGCTACAATGAGCAGTTCTTC. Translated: CASTFTGYNEQFF.

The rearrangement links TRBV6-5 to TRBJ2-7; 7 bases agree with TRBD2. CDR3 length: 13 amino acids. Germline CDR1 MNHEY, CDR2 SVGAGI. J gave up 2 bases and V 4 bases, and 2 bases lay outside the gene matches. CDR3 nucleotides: TGTGCCAGCAGTTTCGGACTAGCCTACGAGCAGTACTTC. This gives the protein CASSFGLAYEQYF.

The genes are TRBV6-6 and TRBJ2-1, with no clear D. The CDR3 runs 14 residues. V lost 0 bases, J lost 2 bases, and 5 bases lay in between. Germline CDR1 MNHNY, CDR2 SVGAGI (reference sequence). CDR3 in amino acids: CASSYSGAYNEQFF. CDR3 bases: TGTGCCAGCAGTTACTCTGGAGCCTACAATGAGCAGTTCTTC.

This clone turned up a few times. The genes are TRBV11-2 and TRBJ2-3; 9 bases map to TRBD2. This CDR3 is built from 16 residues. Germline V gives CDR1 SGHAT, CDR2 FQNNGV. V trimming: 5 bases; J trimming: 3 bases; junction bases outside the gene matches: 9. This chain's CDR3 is CASSGLAGARTDTQYF. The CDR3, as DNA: TGTGCCAGCAGCGGATTAGCGGGAGCAAGGACAGATACGCAGTATTTT.

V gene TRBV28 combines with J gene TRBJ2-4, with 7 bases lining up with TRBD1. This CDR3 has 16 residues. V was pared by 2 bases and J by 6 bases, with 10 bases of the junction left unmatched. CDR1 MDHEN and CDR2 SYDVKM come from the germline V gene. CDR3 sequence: CASSLLQTTGLNIQYF. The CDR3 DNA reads TGTGCCAGCAGTTTACTCCAAACGACAGGGTTAAACATTCAGTACTTC.

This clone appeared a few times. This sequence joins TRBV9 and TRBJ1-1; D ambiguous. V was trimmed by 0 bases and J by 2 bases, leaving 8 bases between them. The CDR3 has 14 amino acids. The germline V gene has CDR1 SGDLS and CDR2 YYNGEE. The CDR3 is CASSVVPHNTEAFF. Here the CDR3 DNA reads TGTGCCAGCAGCGTAGTTCCACATAACACTGAAGCTTTCTTT.

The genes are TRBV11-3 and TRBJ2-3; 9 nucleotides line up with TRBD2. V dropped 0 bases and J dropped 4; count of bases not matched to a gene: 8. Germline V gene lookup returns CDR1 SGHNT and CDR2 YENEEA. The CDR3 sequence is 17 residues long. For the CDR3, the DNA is TGTGCCAGCAGCTTAGATAGCACGACTAGCGGTTCAGATACGCAGTATTTT. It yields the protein CASSLDSTTSGSDTQYF.

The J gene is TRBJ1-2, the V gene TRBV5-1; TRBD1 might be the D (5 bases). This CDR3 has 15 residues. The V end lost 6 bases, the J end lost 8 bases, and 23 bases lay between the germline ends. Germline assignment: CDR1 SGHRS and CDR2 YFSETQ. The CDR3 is CASTLSYPAGMGYTF. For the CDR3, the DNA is TGCGCCAGCACCTTATCCTATCCGGCAGGGATGGGCTACACCTTC.

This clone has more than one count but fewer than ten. CDR3 residues: CASSPLGLAEETQYF. CDR3 in DNA: TGCGCCAGCAGCCCCCTGGGCCTAGCGGAAGAGACCCAGTACTTC. This chain connects TRBV4-1 to TRBJ2-5, with 7 positions matching TRBD2. The trim removed 4 bases at V and 3 bases at J, leaving 8 bases unmatched. The CDR3 has 15 residues. Germline CDR1 reads MGHRA; CDR2 reads YSYEKL.

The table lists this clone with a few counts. CDR3 in DNA: TGTGCCAGCAGCGTAGGACTAGCGGGAGAGGGAGAGCAGTTCTTC. It is translated as CASSVGLAGEGEQFF. J is TRBJ2-1 and V is TRBV9, with 12 nucleotides matching TRBD2. Germline values: CDR1 SGDLS, CDR2 YYNGEE. The junction had 5 bases not matched to a gene; V was cut back by 0 bases and J by 10 bases. The CDR3 covers 15 residues.

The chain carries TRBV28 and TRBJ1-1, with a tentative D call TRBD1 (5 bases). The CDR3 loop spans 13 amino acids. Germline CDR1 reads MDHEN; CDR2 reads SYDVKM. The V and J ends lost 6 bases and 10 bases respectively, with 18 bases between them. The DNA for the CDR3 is TGTGCCAGCAGCTGGACTTCCCCGGGGGGAGCTTTCTTT. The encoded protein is CASSWTSPGGAFF.

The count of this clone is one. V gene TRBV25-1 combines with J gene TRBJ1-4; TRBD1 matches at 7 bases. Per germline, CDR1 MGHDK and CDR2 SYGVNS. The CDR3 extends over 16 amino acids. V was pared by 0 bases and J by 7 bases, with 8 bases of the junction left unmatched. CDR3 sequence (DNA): TGTGCCAGCAGTGAATACAGGGGGTCGGAAGGTGAAAAACTGTTTTTT. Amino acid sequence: CASSEYRGSEGEKLFF.

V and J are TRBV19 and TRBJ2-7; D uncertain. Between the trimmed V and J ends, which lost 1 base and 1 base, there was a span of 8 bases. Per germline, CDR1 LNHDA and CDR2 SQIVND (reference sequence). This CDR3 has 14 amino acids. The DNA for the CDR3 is TGTGCCAGTAGTATAGTGGGCAGTTCCTACGAGCAGTACTTC. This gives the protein CASSIVGSSYEQYF.

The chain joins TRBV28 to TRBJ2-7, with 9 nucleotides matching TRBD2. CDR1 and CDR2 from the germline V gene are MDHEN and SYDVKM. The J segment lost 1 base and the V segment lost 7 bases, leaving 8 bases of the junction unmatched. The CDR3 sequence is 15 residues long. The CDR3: CASTSTGLASYEQYF. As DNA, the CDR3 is TGTGCCAGCACGTCCACGGGACTAGCATCCTACGAGCAGTACTTC.

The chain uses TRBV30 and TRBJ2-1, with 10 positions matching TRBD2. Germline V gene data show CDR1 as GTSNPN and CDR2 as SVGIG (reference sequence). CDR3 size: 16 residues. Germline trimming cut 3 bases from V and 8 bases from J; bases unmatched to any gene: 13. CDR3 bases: TGTGCCTGGAGCCCCCTACTAGCGGGGATGTTGGATGAGCAGTTCTTC. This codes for CAWSPLLAGMLDEQFF.

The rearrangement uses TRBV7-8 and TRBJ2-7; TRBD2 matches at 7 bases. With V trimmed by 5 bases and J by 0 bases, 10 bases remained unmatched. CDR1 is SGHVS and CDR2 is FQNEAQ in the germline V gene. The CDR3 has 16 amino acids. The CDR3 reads CASSPVDSGYSYEQYF. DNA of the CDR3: TGTGCCAGCAGCCCAGTTGATAGCGGGTACTCCTACGAGCAGTACTTC.

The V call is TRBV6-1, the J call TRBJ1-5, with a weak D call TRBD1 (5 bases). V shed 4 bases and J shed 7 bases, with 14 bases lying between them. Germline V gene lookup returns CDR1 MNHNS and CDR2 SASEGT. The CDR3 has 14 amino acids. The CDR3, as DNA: TGTGCCAGCAGTGTACAGGTACGAGGACAGCCCCAGCATTTT. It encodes CASSVQVRGQPQHF.